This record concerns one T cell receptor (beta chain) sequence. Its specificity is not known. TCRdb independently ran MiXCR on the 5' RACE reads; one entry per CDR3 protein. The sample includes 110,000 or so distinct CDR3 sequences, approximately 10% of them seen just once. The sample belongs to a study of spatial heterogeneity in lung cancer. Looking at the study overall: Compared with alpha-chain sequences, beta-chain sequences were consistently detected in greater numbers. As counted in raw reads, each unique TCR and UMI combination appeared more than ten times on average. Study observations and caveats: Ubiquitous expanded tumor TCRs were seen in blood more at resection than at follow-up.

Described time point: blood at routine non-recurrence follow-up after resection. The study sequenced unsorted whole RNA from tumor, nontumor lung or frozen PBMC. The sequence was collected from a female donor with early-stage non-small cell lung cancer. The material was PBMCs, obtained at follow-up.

CDR3 in DNA: TGTGCCAGCAGTTACCGAGGGAGGACTAGCGGGAGGGCCGGGGAGCTGTTTTTT. Encoded protein: CASSYRGRTSGRAGELFF. The chain links TRBV6-5 to TRBJ2-2; 15 bases line up with TRBD2. The germline gives CDR1 MNHEY, CDR2 SVGAGI. V gave up 2 bases and J gave up 6 bases; unmatched junction bases: 7. The CDR3 sequence is 18 residues long.